This TCR beta chain is drawn from a study of T cell repertoires in cytomegalovirus infection. Study-wide background: Both recently identified HLA-C-restricted and well-studied HLA-B-restricted CMV epitopes were used in the study. Public TCR beta signatures were indicative of both CMV infection and a matching HLA type.

To note about this clonotype: No antigen is known for it.

TCRdb reanalysed the reads using MiXCR and keeps one entry per CDR3 protein. The sample has roughly 80,000 distinct CDR3 sequences, roughly a quarter seen once. Study results and limitations: Individuals carrying CMV plus the relevant HLA were identified by cumulative frequency of public TCR beta families. HLA-C-restricted CMV clonotypes gave the most frequent clonotype in two of eight donors.

V gave up 6 bases and J gave up 1 base; unmatched junction bases: 11. The CDR3 loop spans 16 amino acids. Germline lookup yields CDR1 MDHEN and CDR2 SYDVKM. This receptor was identified in a human donor in good health (CMV status not recorded). Some clones in this sample may be carry-over from other donors' samples. The chain couples TRBV28 to TRBJ1-1, with 7 bases lining up with TRBD1. The material was CD8+ T cells from cultured PBMCs, obtained from culture after CMV antigen stimulation. DNA of the CDR3: TGTGCCAGCAGCCAGGAGGGACAGATTTCGAACACTGAAGCTTTCTTT. Translated, it gives CASSQEGQISNTEAFF.